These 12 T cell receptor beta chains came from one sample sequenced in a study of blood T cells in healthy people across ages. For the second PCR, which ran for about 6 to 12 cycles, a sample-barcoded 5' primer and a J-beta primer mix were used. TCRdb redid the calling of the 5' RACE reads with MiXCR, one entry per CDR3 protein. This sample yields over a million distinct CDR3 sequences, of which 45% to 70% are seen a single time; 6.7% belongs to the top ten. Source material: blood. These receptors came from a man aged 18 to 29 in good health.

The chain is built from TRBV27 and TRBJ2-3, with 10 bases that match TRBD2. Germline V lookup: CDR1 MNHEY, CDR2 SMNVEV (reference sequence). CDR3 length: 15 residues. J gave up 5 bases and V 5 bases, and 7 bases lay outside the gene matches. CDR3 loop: CASSVAGGRKDTQYF. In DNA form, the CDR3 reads TGTGCCAGCAGTGTAGCGGGAGGTCGAAAAGATACGCAGTATTTT.

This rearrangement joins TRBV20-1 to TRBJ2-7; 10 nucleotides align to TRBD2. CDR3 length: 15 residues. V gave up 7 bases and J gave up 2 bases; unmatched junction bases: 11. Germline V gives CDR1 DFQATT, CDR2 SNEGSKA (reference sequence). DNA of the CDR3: TGCAGTGTACCTAGCGGGAGATATATCCCCTACGAGCAGTACTTC. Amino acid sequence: CSVPSGRYIPYEQYF.

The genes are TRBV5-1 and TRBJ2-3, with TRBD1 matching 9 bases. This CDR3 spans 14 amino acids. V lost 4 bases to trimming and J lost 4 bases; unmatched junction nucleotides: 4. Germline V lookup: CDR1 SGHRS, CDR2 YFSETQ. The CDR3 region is CASSPGQGSDTQYF. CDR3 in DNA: TGCGCCAGCAGCCCGGGACAGGGATCAGATACGCAGTATTTT. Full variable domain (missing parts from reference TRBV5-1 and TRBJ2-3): KAGVTQTPRYLIKTRGQQVTLSCSPISGHRSVSWYQQTPGQGLQFLFEYFSETQRNKGNFPGRFSGRQFSNSRSEMNVSTLELGDSALYLCASSPGQGSDTQYFGPGTRLTVL.

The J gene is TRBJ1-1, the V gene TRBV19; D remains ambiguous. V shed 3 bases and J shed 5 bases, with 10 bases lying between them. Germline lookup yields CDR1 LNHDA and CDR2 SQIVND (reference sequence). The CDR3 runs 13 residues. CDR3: CASSIAGLTEAFF. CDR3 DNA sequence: TGTGCCAGTAGTATCGCGGGGTTGACTGAAGCTTTCTTT. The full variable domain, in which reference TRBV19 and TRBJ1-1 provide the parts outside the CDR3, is DGGITQSPKYLFRKEGQNVTLSCEQNLNHDAMYWYRQDPGQGLRLIYYSQIVNDFQKGDIAEGYSVSREKKESFPLTVTSAQKNPTAFYLCASSIAGLTEAFFGQGTRLTVV.

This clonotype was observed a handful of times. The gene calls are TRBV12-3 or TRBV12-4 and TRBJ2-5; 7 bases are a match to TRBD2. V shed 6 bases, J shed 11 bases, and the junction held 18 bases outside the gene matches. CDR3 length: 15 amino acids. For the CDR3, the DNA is TGTGCCAGCAGCCTAGCGGCCCTTACTCGTATGGGGCAGTACTTC. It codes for CASSLAALTRMGQYF.

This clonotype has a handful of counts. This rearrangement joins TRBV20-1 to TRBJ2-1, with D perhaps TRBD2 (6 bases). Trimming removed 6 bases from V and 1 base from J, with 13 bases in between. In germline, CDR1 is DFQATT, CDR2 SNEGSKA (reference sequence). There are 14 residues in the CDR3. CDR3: CSARLAGSYNEQFF. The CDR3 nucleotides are TGCAGTGCCCGATTGGCGGGGTCCTACAATGAGCAGTTCTTC.

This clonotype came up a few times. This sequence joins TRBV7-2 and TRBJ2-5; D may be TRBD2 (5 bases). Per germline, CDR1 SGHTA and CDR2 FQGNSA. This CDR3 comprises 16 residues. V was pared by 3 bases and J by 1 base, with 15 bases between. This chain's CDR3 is CASSFGGSGPQETQYF. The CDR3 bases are TGTGCCAGCAGCTTCGGTGGAAGCGGACCCCAAGAGACCCAGTACTTC.

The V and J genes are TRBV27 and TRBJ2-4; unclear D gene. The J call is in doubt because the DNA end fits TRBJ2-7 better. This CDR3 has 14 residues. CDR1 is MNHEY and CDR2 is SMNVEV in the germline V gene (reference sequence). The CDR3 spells CASSLSDRDYEQYF. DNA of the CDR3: TGTGCCAGCAGTTTATCTGATAGGGACTACGAGCAGTACTTC.

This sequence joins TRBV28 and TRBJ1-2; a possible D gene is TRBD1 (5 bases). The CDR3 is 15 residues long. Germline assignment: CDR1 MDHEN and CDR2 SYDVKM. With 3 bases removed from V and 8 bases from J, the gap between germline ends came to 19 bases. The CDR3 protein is CASSLPGDLSRGYTF. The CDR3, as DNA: TGTGCCAGCAGTTTGCCTGGGGACCTCTCCCGGGGCTACACCTTC.

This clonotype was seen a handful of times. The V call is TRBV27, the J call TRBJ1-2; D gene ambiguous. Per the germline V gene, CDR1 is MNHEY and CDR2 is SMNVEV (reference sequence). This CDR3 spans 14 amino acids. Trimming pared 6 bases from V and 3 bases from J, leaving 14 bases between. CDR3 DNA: TGTGCCAGCAGCCCGCCCTTCACTCACTATGGCTACACCTTC. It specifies CASSPPFTHYGYTF.

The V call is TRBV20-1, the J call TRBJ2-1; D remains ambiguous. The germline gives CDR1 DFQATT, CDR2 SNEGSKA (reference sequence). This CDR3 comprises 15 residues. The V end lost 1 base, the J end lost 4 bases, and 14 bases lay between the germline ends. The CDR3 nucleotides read TGCAGTGCTAGAGCAAGAACGACTTCTTACAATGAGCAGTTCTTC. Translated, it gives CSARARTTSYNEQFF.

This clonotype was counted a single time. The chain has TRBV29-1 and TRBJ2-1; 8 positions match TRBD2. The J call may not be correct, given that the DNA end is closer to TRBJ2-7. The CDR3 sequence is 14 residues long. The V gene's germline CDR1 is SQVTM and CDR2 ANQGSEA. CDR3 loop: CSVDPAGVYNEQYF. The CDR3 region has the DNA TGCAGCGTTGATCCAGCGGGGGTTTACAATGAGCAGTACTTC.